This T cell receptor (beta chain) was observed in a study of blood T cell repertoires in COVID-19. Study-level background: COVID-19 samples, acute and convalescent, were from the United States, Italy and Spain.

Trimming removed 1 base from V and 7 bases from J, with 14 bases in between. Germline V gives CDR1 SEHNR, CDR2 FQNEAQ (reference sequence). The CDR3 consists of 15 residues. TCRdb keeps only in-frame clones here, not all; method: immunoSEQ multiplex PCR. This sample carries fewer than 450,000 clones, 88% of them seen once, and the ten largest clones take over 2%. J is TRBJ2-1 and V is TRBV7-9; D perhaps matches TRBD1 (6 bases). The sample was PBMCs or T cells enriched from blood (not recorded which). This TCR derives from a middle-aged woman with acute COVID-19. The chain's CDR3 is CASSLGPSQGNEQFF. Here the CDR3 DNA reads TGTGCCAGCAGCTTAGGGCCGTCCCAGGGGAATGAGCAGTTCTTC.